Listed below are T cell receptor beta chains from one sample, sequenced in a study of T-cell reconstitution after alpha-beta-depleted transplantation in children. Via MiXCR, TCRdb re-called the PCR reads, giving one row per CDR3 protein. The sample carries 40,000 to 55,000 distinct CDR3 sequences, around 9.2% recorded once. The starting material was PBMCs, mostly from graft donor cells, obtained 60 days after TCRalphabeta/CD19-depleted stem cell transplant. The receptors originated from a male patient between 2 and 10 years old who had a stem cell transplant for chronic granulomatous disease, so the T cells may come from the graft donor. The CDR3 runs from the conserved cysteine through the conserved F or W. Each record gives: J gene, D gene, V gene, clone size, CDR3 protein. A D gene is named only where the DNA matches it firmly. Only some rows state a clone size, as once, few, many or a class for expanded clones.

TRBJ2-1 . TRBV20-1 many CSAPTRGTNNEQFF
TRBJ2-3 TRBD2 TRBV29-1 many CSVLTSGSTDTQYF
TRBJ1-4 . TRBV28 many CASSSWQGNEKLFF
TRBJ1-3 . TRBV12-3/TRBV12-4 many CASSLGETGIGNTIYF
TRBJ2-3 . TRBV20-1 few CSAPGAGSSVSPDTQYF
TRBJ2-3 . TRBV15 . CATSSGHEKGNTQYF
TRBJ2-7 TRBD2 TRBV5-1 many CASSPKTSGSYEQYF
TRBJ2-5 . TRBV20-1 many CSARSSRGRETQYF
TRBJ1-6 . TRBV7-6 many CASSPLTGPLHF
TRBJ1-6 TRBD1 TRBV28 few CASTRQGGYNSPLHF
TRBJ2-1 . TRBV28 many CASSLQGRDNEQFF
TRBJ2-7 . TRBV6-2/TRBV6-3 many CASSYSAYEQYF
TRBJ1-2 . TRBV7-8 many CASSPGRDYGYTF
TRBJ2-6 TRBD2 TRBV6-2/TRBV6-3 few CASSYLGLAASGANVLTF
TRBJ1-1 TRBD1 TRBV30 few CACQRTGGFGTEAFF
TRBJ2-5 . TRBV5-1 many CASSPGGGAMQETQYF
TRBJ2-3 . TRBV9 many CASSVELGTDTQYF
TRBJ2-4 . TRBV30 . CAWSSEVLALGKNIQYF
TRBJ1-2 . TRBV6-5 many CASSYLGRNYGYTF
TRBJ2-2 . TRBV6-1 many CASSPLHRDTGELFF
TRBJ1-5 . TRBV19 . CASSVRQWQPQHF
TRBJ1-2 . TRBV19 few CASKLGTDYGYTF
TRBJ1-2 . TRBV20-1 . CSASPGSPNYGYTF
TRBJ2-5 TRBD1 TRBV5-1 many CASSRDSSQETQYF
TRBJ2-3 . TRBV16 many CASSHFGLGDTQYF
TRBJ2-4 . TRBV28 many CASNSGAKNIQYF
TRBJ1-1 . TRBV12-3/TRBV12-4 many CASSYQGVVTEAFF
TRBJ2-7 TRBD2 TRBV6-1 few CASSVRKGLEDEQYF
TRBJ2-1 . TRBV7-2 . CASSLDGQSYNEQFF
TRBJ2-1 TRBD2 TRBV7-6 many CASTEKAGGTYNEQFF
TRBJ1-5 . TRBV7-9 few CASSLGVRVYSNQPQHF
TRBJ2-5 TRBD1 TRBV6-5 many CASSYDRGLPYQETQYF
TRBJ2-5 . TRBV7-2 many CASSFLERNQETQYF
TRBJ2-7 TRBD2 TRBV7-2 many CASSSLAGVTYEQYF
TRBJ2-5 . TRBV9 few CASSVQIKETQYF
TRBJ2-5 TRBD1 TRBV27 many CASIGQGGKTQYF
TRBJ2-1 TRBD2 TRBV20-1 many CSARVTSGLYNEQFF
TRBJ2-3 . TRBV10-3 many CAISSTDTQYF
TRBJ1-2 . TRBV4-1 many CASSLRDAHYGYTF
TRBJ2-2 TRBD2 TRBV2 many CARTRGGLTGELFF
TRBJ2-1 . TRBV30 many CAWKRAGSYNEQFF
TRBJ2-1 . TRBV4-3 many CASSPGLGGDYNEQFF
TRBJ1-2 . TRBV5-1 . CASSLGDYGYTF
TRBJ2-7 . TRBV7-9 . CASSLARSVGRDEQYF
TRBJ2-1 TRBD2 TRBV3-1 . CASSQVTGLAGYNEQFF
TRBJ2-3 . TRBV7-8 few CASSQGFTDTQYF
TRBJ2-3 . TRBV3-1 many CASSASVSTDTQYF
TRBJ2-7 TRBD1 TRBV6-2/TRBV6-3 many CASSYKRQGYEQYF
TRBJ1-2 . TRBV12-3/TRBV12-4 . CASSRRADHYGYTF
TRBJ1-6 . TRBV12-3/TRBV12-4 many CASSLAYSPLHF
TRBJ1-2 . TRBV10-3 many CAISERGGYTF
TRBJ2-6 . TRBV6-6 many CASSGANVLTF
TRBJ1-3 . TRBV20-1 . CSALRPTGSGNTIYF
TRBJ2-5 . TRBV12-3/TRBV12-4 few CASRPAGGGETQYF
TRBJ1-2 . TRBV20-1 . CSAWGLPSGYTF
TRBJ1-1 TRBD1 TRBV3-1 . CATSPIYNRGFFMNTEAFF
TRBJ2-7 . TRBV19 many CASSLEGRNPYEQYF